This T cell receptor (beta chain) was captured by sequencing in a study of Ad26.COV2.S vaccination and SARS-CoV-2 variants. Study-wide points: Those who received vaccine or placebo ended up with similar non-spike TCR breadth. It was reported that spike-specific CD8+ and CD4+ T cell responses were substantially broad after vaccination. Compared with placebo recipients, vaccine recipients had higher spike-specific TCR breadth. In TCR breadth and depth analyses, total T cell responses may have been underestimated.

The data were produced by immunoSEQ multiplex PCR, yet TCRdb's version contains in-frame clones alone and is incomplete. Of about 180,000 clones detected, about 83% appear once; the ten largest clones hold 5.9%. On this clone: The antigen is undetermined.

The germline CDR1 and CDR2 sequences are SGHRS and YFSETQ. The CDR3 totals 13 residues. The material sequenced was peripheral blood, taken after recovery from COVID-19. The origin of this receptor is a human donor who had recovered from COVID-19. V is TRBV5-1 and J is TRBJ2-3, with 8 bases matching TRBD2. Written as DNA, the CDR3 is TGCGCTACCAGCGGGAGTGGAACAGATACGCAGTATTTT. It is translated as CATSGSGTDTQYF.